This entry lists 21 T cell receptor beta chains sequenced from one sample in a study of T cells after yellow fever vaccination. One entry per CDR3 protein, called by TCRdb with MiXCR from the 5' RACE reads. The repertoire consists of about 130,000 distinct CDR3 sequences, with just over 6.5% occurring once and the leading ten covering 0.55% to 0.7%. This specimen consisted of CD4+ T cells sorted from PBMCs, obtained 10 days after the yellow fever booster vaccination. Every receptor here comes from a young man who received the YFV17D yellow fever vaccine.

The V and J genes are TRBV5-4 and TRBJ2-1; 8 bases line up with TRBD1. V lost 2 bases and J lost 9; bases outside the gene matches: 7. Germline-derived CDR1 and CDR2 are SGHNT and YYREEE (reference sequence). The CDR3 is made up of 14 amino acids. CDR3 DNA: TGTGCCAGCAGCTTTAGCGACAGGGGATCTGAGCAGTTCTTC. Protein product: CASSFSDRGSEQFF.

The chain carries TRBV5-6 and TRBJ2-3; no firm D call. The CDR3 spans 14 residues. V lost 7 bases and J 8 bases, leaving 20 bases between the germline ends. The germline CDR1 and CDR2 sequences are SGHDT and YYEEEE. The CDR3 coding sequence is TGTGCCAGCGGCACCGGGCTCGTCTGCGGTACGCAGTATTTT. Translating gives CASGTGLVCGTQYF.

This clonotype was seen at least ten times. V usage is TRBV4-1 and J usage is TRBJ2-2; TRBD2 matches at 8 bases. Germline values: CDR1 MGHRA, CDR2 YSYEKL. The CDR3 length is 16 residues. J was trimmed by 1 base and V by 2 bases; bases with no gene match: 3. CDR3 sequence: CASSQREGLNTGELFF. The CDR3 coding sequence is TGCGCCAGCAGCCAACGGGAGGGATTGAACACCGGGGAGCTGTTTTTT.

This clonotype was detected many times. The rearrangement joins TRBV7-2 to TRBJ2-3; 12 bases map to TRBD2. The CDR3 sequence is 17 residues long. Germline V lookup: CDR1 SGHTA, CDR2 FQGNSA. The trim removed 5 bases at V and 6 bases at J, leaving 12 bases unmatched. The CDR3 DNA reads TGTGCCAGCAGCCTTACTAGCGGGAGGCCCCCGTTGGATACGCAGTATTTT. This encodes CASSLTSGRPPLDTQYF.

The chain employs TRBV5-1 and TRBJ2-7, with 8 bases fitting TRBD2. The CDR3 length is 16 residues. From germline, CDR1 is SGHRS and CDR2 YFSETQ. The trim removed 2 bases at V and 5 bases at J, leaving 12 bases unmatched. CDR3 DNA sequence: TGCGCCAGCAGCTTCTCCCTAGCGGGTACTTTCGACGAGCAGTACTTC. This codes for CASSFSLAGTFDEQYF.

This clonotype was picked up many times. The chain combines TRBV20-1 with TRBJ2-7; D is possibly TRBD1 (6 bases). Germline CDR1 is DFQATT and CDR2 is SNEGSKA (reference sequence). V lost 1 base to trimming and J lost 2 bases, with 9 bases between them. The CDR3 is 13 residues long. CDR3 protein: CSARVTGTYEQYF. CDR3 DNA: TGCAGTGCTAGAGTAACAGGGACCTACGAGCAGTACTTC.

This clonotype was observed many times. The chain recombines TRBV3-1 with TRBJ1-2; D may be TRBD1 (6 bases). V lost 0 bases and J 7 bases, leaving 15 bases between the germline ends. Germline V lookup: CDR1 LGHDT, CDR2 YNNKEL (reference sequence). The CDR3 loop spans 15 amino acids. The CDR3, as DNA: TGTGCCAGCAGCCAAGATTCTACCAGGGGTGGTGGCTACACCTTC. Amino acid sequence: CASSQDSTRGGGYTF.

This clonotype has only a few counts. The chain links TRBV5-8 to TRBJ2-1, with TRBD1 as a possible D gene (6 bases). The CDR3 totals 16 residues. The V end was cut by 0 bases, the J end by 6 bases, with 16 bases between. The germline V gene encodes CDR1 SGHTS and CDR2 YDEGEE. CDR3 coding DNA: TGTGCCAGCAGCTTGGTATCAGGGGCGCGGCTCAATGAGCAGTTCTTC. This encodes CASSLVSGARLNEQFF.

This clonotype was recorded at least ten times. The genes are TRBV25-1 and TRBJ2-1, with TRBD2 identical over 7 bases. This CDR3 spans 14 amino acids. Germline V CDR1 and CDR2: MGHDK, SYGVNS. V lost 8 bases, J lost 1 base, and 5 bases stayed unmatched. The CDR3 DNA reads as TGTGCCAGCGGGAGGGCGGGGTCCTACAATGAGCAGTTCTTC. Residues: CASGRAGSYNEQFF.

Details on this clonotype: Sequence at one end of the junction differs from germline and may be a read error. This chain links TRBV7-3 with TRBJ1-1; D remains unclear. Germline CDR1 reads SGHTA; CDR2 reads FQGTGA. This CDR3 has 14 amino acids. The CDR3 coding sequence is TGTGCCAGCAGGTTAACTAGGGTTCGAACTGAAGCTTTCTTT. Amino acids: CASRLTRVRTEAFF.

This clonotype showed up just a few times. The V gene is TRBV12-3 or TRBV12-4, the J gene TRBJ1-5, with TRBD1 matching over 9 bases. This CDR3 spans 15 amino acids. Unmatched junction bases numbered 6, after V lost 5 bases and J lost 4 bases. CDR3 DNA sequence: TGTGCCAGCAGTGCTTGGGACAGGGAAAATCAGCCCCAGCATTTT. Amino acids: CASSAWDRENQPQHF.

In its sample, this clonotype was seen many times. Written as DNA, the CDR3 is TGCGCCAGCAGTACCTCACTAGTTCTCCCCTACGAGCAGTACTTC. This gives the protein CASSTSLVLPYEQYF. The genes are TRBV10-2 and TRBJ2-7; a weak D match, TRBD2 (5 bases). The length of the CDR3 is 15 residues. The V gene's germline CDR1 is WSHSY and CDR2 SAAADI. V was pared by 5 bases and J by 2 bases, with 16 bases between.

This clonotype was seen ten or more times. The genes are TRBV5-1 and TRBJ2-1; 10 bases are a match to TRBD1. The germline gives CDR1 SGHRS, CDR2 YFSETQ. The CDR3 is 15 amino acids. After removal of 9 bases from V and 8 bases from J, the junction contained 14 bases not matched to a gene. CDR3 amino acids: CATADRDRGVYEQFF. CDR3 nucleotide sequence: TGCGCCACGGCCGACCGGGACAGGGGAGTCTATGAGCAGTTCTTC. Full variable domain (rest looked up from reference TRBV5-1 and TRBJ2-1): KAGVTQTPRYLIKTRGQQVTLSCSPISGHRSVSWYQQTPGQGLQFLFEYFSETQRNKGNFPGRFSGRQFSNSRSEMNVSTLELGDSALYLCATADRDRGVYEQFFGPGTRLTVL.

This clonotype was seen repeatedly, ten times or more. The rearrangement links TRBV6-2 or TRBV6-3 to TRBJ2-4; D remains ambiguous. CDR3 size: 15 residues. Trimming removed 6 bases from V and 0 bases from J, with 12 bases in between. Germline V lookup: CDR1 MNHEY, CDR2 SVGEGT. CDR3 sequence (DNA): TGTGCCAGCAGAAACAGAGTACTAGCCAAAAACATTCAGTACTTC. This translates into CASRNRVLAKNIQYF.

This clonotype has at least ten counts. The chain is built from TRBV6-2 or TRBV6-3 and TRBJ2-1; the D gene could be TRBD1 or TRBD2 (5 bases each). The germline gives CDR1 MNHEY, CDR2 SVGEGT. The V gene lost 2 bases and the J gene lost 4 bases, with 15 bases spanning the gap. CDR3 length: 16 amino acids. The CDR3 here is CASSYRGPQGYNEQFF. The CDR3 DNA reads TGTGCCAGCAGTTACCGAGGGCCTCAGGGTTACAATGAGCAGTTCTTC.

In its sample, this clonotype was seen many times. J is TRBJ2-3 and V is TRBV6-4; TRBD2 aligns across 7 bases. V lost 7 bases to trimming and J lost 4 bases; unmatched junction nucleotides: 23. This CDR3 is built from 19 residues. The germline CDR1 and CDR2 sequences are MRHNA and SNTAGT. CDR3 coding DNA: TGTGCCAGCACGCTAAAACGACCCATTTCGCGGGAGTACTCAGATACGCAGTATTTT. Its translation: CASTLKRPISREYSDTQYF.

This clonotype was counted at least ten times. V usage is TRBV7-2 and J usage is TRBJ2-7; no clear D. V was clipped by 5 bases and J by 3 bases, with 5 bases between them. CDR3 length: 11 residues. The germline CDR1 and CDR2 sequences are SGHTA and FQGNSA. The CDR3 region has the DNA TGTGCCAGCAGCCTACTCTACGAGCAGTACTTC. Protein product: CASSLLYEQYF.

This clonotype was counted only a few times. The CDR3 is CASSERQFTEAFF. DNA for the CDR3: TGTGCCAGCAGTGAAAGACAGTTCACTGAAGCTTTCTTT. The V gene is TRBV25-1, the J gene TRBJ1-1; maybe TRBD1 (5 bases). CDR3 length equals 13 residues. V was clipped by 2 bases and J by 4 bases, with 8 bases between them. The germline V gene has CDR1 MGHDK and CDR2 SYGVNS.

This clonotype was counted many times. This rearrangement joins TRBV29-1 to TRBJ1-5; D perhaps matches TRBD1 (5 bases). The CDR3 is made up of 13 amino acids. The germline V gene encodes CDR1 SQVTM and CDR2 ANQGSEA. Trimming removed 4 bases from V and 0 bases from J, with 7 bases in between. The CDR3 nucleotides are TGCAGCGTTGTTACAGGTAGCAATCAGCCCCAGCATTTT. It codes for CSVVTGSNQPQHF. The full variable domain, in which reference TRBV29-1 and TRBJ1-5 provide the parts outside the CDR3, is SAVISQKPSRDICQRGTSLTIQCQVDSQVTMMFWYRQQPGQSLTLIATANQGSEATYESGFVIDKFPISRPNLTFSTLTVSNMSPEDSSIYLCSVVTGSNQPQHFGDGTRLSIL.

Comment on this clonotype: Being one base from a much bigger clone, this may be a read error. V gene TRBV7-2 combines with J gene TRBJ2-7; tentatively, D is TRBD1 (5 bases). The V end was cut by 3 bases, the J end by 5 bases, with 17 bases between. Per the germline V gene, CDR1 is SGHTA and CDR2 is FQGNSA. This CDR3 is 15 amino acids long. The CDR3 sequence is CASSFYLADMDEQYF. In DNA form, the CDR3 reads TGTGCCAGCAGCTTTTACCTGGCGGACATGGACGAGCAGTACTTC.

J is TRBJ2-4 and V is TRBV5-4; D not certain. CDR1 is SGHNT, CDR2 YYREEE, per germline (reference sequence). The CDR3 runs to 16 residues. V was pared by 0 bases and J by 7 bases, with 17 bases between. This CDR3 is CASSLAPRSARNIQYF. The DNA of the CDR3 is TGTGCCAGCAGCTTGGCCCCGAGATCAGCACGGAACATTCAGTACTTC.